This TCR beta chain was retrieved from a study of T cell responses to AZD1222 COVID-19 vaccine listed by TCRdb under 2021. At the level of the whole study: Because spike-specific TCR depth and breadth did not differ between the two schedules, AZD1222 recipients who got a second dose at roughly 4 weeks were pooled with those who got a second dose at roughly 12 weeks. TCR sequencing was performed for 230 to 250 trial participants, of whom some 200 were given two doses of AZD1222 and approximately 25 were given two doses of MenACWY control vaccine. Enrollment into the trials was organized by age into subgroups of 18-55, 56-69 and 70-plus years, and those subgroups contained approximately 150, 30 and 60 TCR-sequenced participants, respectively.

As for this clone: No antigen is known for it. Per-base qualities were not stored, and no clone one base away is much larger.

The CDR3 regions of human TCRbeta chains were subjected to immunosequencing. In the source study's methods: TCRs in the repertoires were matched against a reference library of SARS-CoV-2-specific TCRs that had been generated with the MIRA antigen-specificity platform. Breadth meant the fraction of unique TCRs that were SARS-CoV-2-associated, whereas depth meant the fraction of total T cells that were SARS-CoV-2-associated. Using the MIRA data, each spike-specific TCR was mapped to the spike region that the TCR reacts to and placed in a CD4 or CD8 class. Log10-transformed breadth and depth values were compared by one-way ANOVA with Sidak's multiple comparisons tests. TCRdb's version of the immuneACCESS table is confined to in-frame rearrangements and falls short of the full clone set. An unresolved V gene accounts for under half of the shortfall where checked; the remainder is of unknown origin. V and J calls and clone size are those listed in that table; D and trimming were worked out from the DNA. The sample yields 100,000 to 150,000 clones; just over 85% were counted once. Together, the top ten hold less than 15% of the sample.

General conclusions and limits of the study: The vaccine-associated CD4 TCRs covered the entire spike protein, and the dominant responses fell in regions 160-218 and 743-854. Because no samples from the day 14 peak response were available, repertoires could be characterized only after the peak T cell response. Most participants were white British and females outnumbered males, and the authors suggested that clonal diversity may have been underestimated. Nearly half of unique spike-specific TCRs reportedly recognized epitopes outside regions mutated in the B.1.351 and B.1.1.7 variants. In the small 56-69-year group, the increase in depth fell short of significance, most likely because of low power. A significant rise in spike-specific TCR breadth and depth was observed after two AZD1222 doses relative to day 0 and relative to MenACWY recipients. Conclusions about previously exposed vaccinees were limited because only six AZD1222 recipients were SARS-CoV-2 seropositive at baseline.

This specimen's time point label, interpreted: baseline before first vaccination. Vaccinee samples came from UK trials COV001 and COV002, including a single-blind randomized controlled phase 2/3 trial of AZD1222 (ChAdOx1 nCoV-19) in healthy adults. For TCRbeta chain sequencing, PBMC samples were collected from trial participants at day 0 and at day 28 after the second dose. The germline V gene gives CDR1 as MNHEY and CDR2 as SVGAGI. Cut back by 5 bases and 2 bases, the V and J ends lie 16 bases apart. The CDR3 measures 15 amino acids from cysteine to phenylalanine. Only CDR3 DNA is held: 45 bases, read in frame from base 1.

This TCR came from an adult in good health. The source material was peripheral blood, sampled on day 0 of AZD1222 vaccination. In this chain, TRBV6-5 is recombined with TRBJ2-7, with the D segment identity uncertain. The sequence in DNA is TGTGCCAGCAGTATGGAGTACCGTGGGGCCTACGAGCAGTACTTC. Translated, it gives CASSMEYRGAYEQYF.